One sample yielded the 32 T cell receptor beta chains listed below, sequenced in a study of blood T cells in healthy people across ages. With a J-beta primer mix and a sample-barcoded 5' primer, a second PCR ran roughly 6 to 11 cycles. Each CDR3 protein gets one entry after TCRdb re-called the 5' RACE reads with MiXCR. The table has about a million distinct CDR3 sequences, roughly half seen once. Sequencing was done on a sample of blood. The receptors stem from a woman aged 55 to 70 in good health.

The chain employs TRBV30 and TRBJ1-2; 7 bases fit TRBD1. The CDR3 sequence is 13 residues long. The junction had 3 bases not matched to a gene; V was cut back by 3 bases and J by 2 bases. Germline V gene sequence: CDR1 GTSNPN, CDR2 SVGIG (reference sequence). CDR3 in amino acids: CAWSAGQNYGYTF. The CDR3 DNA sequence: TGTGCCTGGAGCGCGGGACAGAACTATGGCTACACCTTC.

V and J are TRBV12-3 or TRBV12-4 and TRBJ1-4; 10 bases are shared with TRBD1. The CDR3 is made up of 16 amino acids. V dropped 6 bases and J dropped 11; count of bases not matched to a gene: 15. CDR3 loop: CASRNTGTGAVGKLFF. DNA for the CDR3: TGTGCCAGCAGAAATACCGGGACAGGGGCGGTTGGGAAACTGTTTTTT.

A few counts support this clonotype. This rearrangement joins TRBV5-1 to TRBJ2-5; D is perhaps TRBD1 (6 bases). The CDR3 contains 13 residues. Per germline, CDR1 SGHRS and CDR2 YFSETQ. V was trimmed by 3 bases and J by 8 bases, leaving 14 bases between them. CDR3: CASSSTGRRTQYF. The DNA for the CDR3 is TGCGCCAGCAGCTCTACAGGGCGGAGAACCCAGTACTTC.

The V and J genes are TRBV9 and TRBJ2-4, with D unresolved. The tail of the sequence fits TRBJ2-7 better, so the J call may be wrong. CDR1 SGDLS and CDR2 YYNGEE come from the germline V gene. The length of the CDR3 is 13 residues. This CDR3 reads CASSASDGYEQYF. As DNA, the CDR3 is TGTGCCAGCAGCGCCTCGGACGGCTACGAGCAGTACTTC.

There are a few counts of this clonotype. The CDR3 DNA sequence: TGCGCCAGCAGCCAAGATTTGCGACTAGATATTGAGCAGTTCTTC. The encoded protein is CASSQDLRLDIEQFF. This chain uses TRBV4-3 with TRBJ2-1; TRBD2 is a possible D gene (6 bases). Trimming took 0 bases from V and 9 from J, leaving 15 bases between them. Germline CDR1 LGHNA, CDR2 YSLEER. CDR3 size: 15 residues.

This clonotype came up a few times. The V gene is TRBV5-4, the J gene TRBJ1-2; no clear D. Germline CDR1 and CDR2: SGHNT and YYREEE (reference sequence). The CDR3 covers 14 residues. V lost 5 bases, J lost 2 bases, and 13 bases lay in between. The CDR3 loop is CASSRSSWNYGYTF. The DNA of the CDR3 is TGTGCCAGCAGTCGTTCTTCGTGGAACTATGGCTACACCTTC.

This chain links TRBV27 with TRBJ2-3; 9 nucleotides align to TRBD2. Germline CDR1 is MNHEY and CDR2 is SMNVEV (reference sequence). With 3 bases clipped from V and 6 bases from J, the junction kept 7 bases outside the gene matches. The CDR3 is 15 amino acids. CDR3 coding DNA: TGTGCCAGCAGTTTCACCCCGACTAGCGGTGATACGCAGTATTTT. Its protein product is CASSFTPTSGDTQYF.

The CDR3 DNA is TGCGCCAGCAGCTTGGGACAGGAAAAGTCACCCCTCCACTTT. This translates into CASSLGQEKSPLHF. The chain carries TRBV5-1 and TRBJ1-6, with a weak D call TRBD1 (6 bases). This CDR3 has 14 residues. CDR1 SGHRS and CDR2 YFSETQ come from the germline V gene. The V gene lost 0 bases and the J gene lost 10 bases, with 11 bases spanning the gap.

This clonotype was seen a few times. The V and J genes are TRBV6-2 or TRBV6-3 and TRBJ2-1; D is unclear. With 6 bases removed from V and 8 bases from J, the gap between germline ends came to 14 bases. The CDR3 is 13 amino acids. Looked up from germline, CDR1 is MNHEY and CDR2 is SVGEGT. This CDR3 is CASRHGGVHEQFF. Written as DNA, the CDR3 is TGTGCCAGCAGGCACGGTGGGGTGCATGAGCAGTTCTTC.

The V and J genes are TRBV4-3 and TRBJ1-2; tentatively, D is TRBD1 (6 bases). Trimming took off 0 bases at V and 7 bases at J, with 12 bases between the two ends. Germline values: CDR1 LGHNA, CDR2 YSLEER. The CDR3 runs to 14 residues. The CDR3: CASSQERGYSGYTF. The CDR3 bases are TGCGCCAGCAGCCAAGAGAGGGGGTATAGTGGCTACACCTTC.

V gene TRBV2 combines with J gene TRBJ2-4, with TRBD2 identical over 10 bases. The J call may be mistaken, given a closer DNA end match to TRBJ2-5. CDR1 SNHLY and CDR2 FYNNEI come from the germline V gene. This CDR3 contains 15 residues. The CDR3 region has the DNA TGTGCCAGCAGTGACAGCGGGAGGGCCGAGGAGACCCAGTACTTC. Translated, it gives CASSDSGRAEETQYF.

The CDR3 here is CASSTNRETNQPQHF. In DNA, the CDR3 is TGTGCCAGCAGTACCAACAGAGAGACCAATCAGCCCCAGCATTTT. The V gene is TRBV28, the J gene TRBJ1-5; D gene ambiguous. Trimming removed 5 bases from V and 3 bases from J, with 14 bases in between. CDR3 length equals 15 residues. Germline CDR1 and CDR2: MDHEN and SYDVKM.

The chain combines TRBV4-1 with TRBJ2-6, with D possibly matching TRBD2 (5 bases). Trimming cost V 2 bases and J 1 base, with 9 bases left between them. The germline V gene encodes CDR1 MGHRA and CDR2 YSYEKL. The CDR3 is 16 residues long. Written as DNA, the CDR3 is TGCGCCAGCAGCCAACCCGAGGGATCTGGGGCCAACGTCCTGACTTTC. The encoded protein is CASSQPEGSGANVLTF.

The rearrangement uses TRBV4-3 and TRBJ2-7; a possible D gene is TRBD2 (5 bases). CDR1 is LGHNA and CDR2 is YSLEER in the germline V gene. V lost 3 bases to trimming and J lost 4 bases, with 16 bases between them. The CDR3 extends over 15 amino acids. CDR3 DNA: TGCGCCAGCAGCCATGGATGGGGAGTCCAGTACGAGCAGTACTTC. Translation gives CASSHGWGVQYEQYF.

This sequence joins TRBV7-2 and TRBJ2-7; D is undetermined. Germline V gene lookup returns CDR1 SGHTA and CDR2 FQGNSA. The CDR3 is 14 amino acids. The V end lost 1 base, the J end lost 2 bases, and 9 bases lay between the germline ends. As DNA, the CDR3 is TGTGCCAGCAGCTTAGGACGGAGCGCCTACGAGCAGTACTTC. The encoded protein is CASSLGRSAYEQYF. Full variable domain (outside the CDR3, taken from reference TRBV7-2 and TRBJ2-7): GAGVSQSPSNKVTEKGKDVELRCDPISGHTALYWYRQSLGQGLEFLIYFQGNSAPDKSGLPSDRFSAERTGGSVSTLTIQRTQQEDSAVYLCASSLGRSAYEQYFGPGTRLTVT.

Worth noting for this clonotype: No conserved phenylalanine or tryptophan is present at the end of the CDR3, so a read error is the likely explanation. V is TRBV4-1 and J is TRBJ2-1, with a possible D match to TRBD2 (5 bases). This CDR3 spans 17 amino acids. Germline CDR1 is MGHRA and CDR2 is YSYEKL. With 2 bases removed from V and 2 bases from J, the gap between germline ends came to 16 bases. The CDR3 is CASSQSRAEKTYNEQFS. CDR3 sequence (DNA): TGCGCCAGCAGCCAATCGAGAGCGGAGAAAACCTACAATGAGCAGTTCTCC.

A remark on this clonotype: An end of the junction does not agree with germline; a read error may underlie this. The chain uses TRBV6-1 and TRBJ2-3; TRBD2 agrees at 10 bases. Germline CDR1 is MNHNS and CDR2 is SASEGT. CDR3 size: 18 residues. The CDR3 DNA reads TGTGCCAGCAGTGCCCCTCTCGGACTAGCGGCAAGCACAGATACACAGTATTTT. This codes for CASSAPLGLAASTDTQYF.

The V and J genes are TRBV5-1 and TRBJ1-5, with 9 bases fitting TRBD1. J lost 5 bases, V lost 0 bases, and 3 bases had no gene match. There are 15 residues in the CDR3. Germline loops: CDR1 SGHRS, CDR2 YFSETQ. The CDR3 region has the DNA TGCGCCAGCAGCTTGGCTGGGACAGGGTATCAGCCCCAGCATTTT. Protein: CASSLAGTGYQPQHF. Full variable domain (missing parts from reference TRBV5-1 and TRBJ1-5): KAGVTQTPRYLIKTRGQQVTLSCSPISGHRSVSWYQQTPGQGLQFLFEYFSETQRNKGNFPGRFSGRQFSNSRSEMNVSTLELGDSALYLCASSLAGTGYQPQHFGDGTRLSIL.

This clonotype was counted a few times. This chain links TRBV20-1 with TRBJ2-7; 15 bases are a match to TRBD2. V lost 1 base and J lost 4; bases outside the gene matches: 14. In germline, CDR1 is DFQATT, CDR2 SNEGSKA (reference sequence). The CDR3 consists of 19 residues. CDR3 protein: CSARVPGLAGGVLSYEQYF. The CDR3 DNA is TGCAGTGCTAGAGTCCCGGGACTAGCGGGAGGTGTCCTTTCTTACGAGCAGTACTTC.

This clonotype showed up just a few times. V is TRBV6-2 or TRBV6-3 and J is TRBJ2-5; D might be TRBD2 (5 bases). CDR1 and CDR2 from the germline V gene are MNHEY and SVGEGT. The CDR3 contains 13 residues. The V end was cut by 11 bases, the J end by 0 bases, with 13 bases between. CDR3 sequence (DNA): TGTGCCGGACGAGGGTTCAACCAAGAGACCCAGTACTTC. Amino acids: CAGRGFNQETQYF.

This clonotype was counted only a few times. The chain uses TRBV4-1 and TRBJ2-7; D not certain. The CDR3 extends over 17 amino acids. The V end was cut by 1 base, the J end by 1 base, with 17 bases between. The germline gives CDR1 MGHRA, CDR2 YSYEKL. CDR3 sequence: CASSQAIHQTVSYEQYF. DNA of the CDR3: TGCGCCAGCAGCCAAGCGATCCATCAAACTGTATCCTACGAGCAGTACTTC.

The chain links TRBV27 to TRBJ2-7; D gene ambiguous. The CDR3 loop spans 12 amino acids. The ends were cut back, 11 bases at V and 3 bases at J, with 14 bases in the middle. Germline values: CDR1 MNHEY, CDR2 SMNVEV (reference sequence). CDR3 region: CAVGTMNYEQYF. The CDR3 DNA sequence: TGTGCCGTGGGCACCATGAACTACGAGCAGTACTTC.

This clonotype was picked up a small number of times. The chain is built from TRBV6-1 and TRBJ1-1; 7 nucleotides line up with TRBD1. This CDR3 contains 16 residues. Germline CDR1 is MNHNS and CDR2 is SASEGT. The trim removed 5 bases at V and 1 base at J, leaving 10 bases unmatched. The chain's CDR3 is CASSLHLTGRNTEAFF. CDR3 DNA sequence: TGTGCCAGCAGTCTCCACCTGACAGGGAGGAACACTGAAGCTTTCTTT.

This chain uses TRBV5-1 with TRBJ2-7; D uncertain. The J call may be faulty, since TRBJ2-5 better matches the DNA end. The CDR3 is made up of 17 amino acids. Germline loops: CDR1 SGHRS, CDR2 YFSETQ. For the CDR3, the DNA is TGCGCCAGCAGCGTAGATGTGACCGCCACTTCCACAGAGACCCAGTACTTC. Its protein is CASSVDVTATSTETQYF.

V gene TRBV7-9 combines with J gene TRBJ2-1, with D possibly TRBD2 on 6 matching bases. V lost 2 bases to trimming and J lost 3 bases, with 20 bases between them. CDR1 and CDR2 from the germline V gene are SEHNR and FQNEAQ (reference sequence). This CDR3 is built from 18 residues. The CDR3 DNA reads TGTGCCAGCAGCTTATCGGCTTGGAGGGCCAGAGACTACAATGAGCAGTTCTTC. It codes for CASSLSAWRARDYNEQFF.

Comment on this clonotype: The junction and the germline gene differ at one end; a read error may be behind it. This chain connects TRBV24-1 to TRBJ2-1, with D possibly being TRBD1 (5 bases). CDR1 is KGHDR, CDR2 SFDVKD, per germline. This CDR3 contains 15 residues. CDR3 protein: CATSDRGRLSNERFF. CDR3 DNA sequence: TGTGCCACCAGTGATAGGGGCCGGCTGAGCAATGAGCGGTTCTTC.

The V gene is TRBV5-1, the J gene TRBJ1-2, with 8 nucleotides matching TRBD1. This CDR3 contains 16 residues. CDR1 is SGHRS and CDR2 is YFSETQ in the germline V gene. The V gene end was trimmed by 0 bases and the J gene end by 4 bases; junction bases not matched to a gene: 8. This CDR3 is CASSLATGTGVYGYTF. Here the CDR3 DNA reads TGCGCCAGCAGCTTGGCCACCGGGACAGGAGTCTATGGCTACACCTTC.

This clonotype was seen more than once but under ten times. The genes are TRBV4-2 and TRBJ2-4; TRBD2 aligns across 9 bases. CDR1 and CDR2 (germline): LGHNA, YNFKEQ. The CDR3 runs to 15 residues. Trimming took 4 bases from V and 6 from J; bases not matched to a gene: 7. DNA of the CDR3: TGTGCCAGCAGCCCGGGGGCGGGAGGGCTAAACATTCAGTACTTC. Translation: CASSPGAGGLNIQYF.

The chain recombines TRBV3-1 with TRBJ2-3; D is possibly TRBD2 (6 bases). V was clipped by 1 base and J by 2 bases, with 16 bases between them. Germline V gene lookup returns CDR1 LGHDT and CDR2 YNNKEL (reference sequence). The CDR3 sequence is 17 residues long. CDR3 DNA: TGTGCCAGCAGCCAAGCGCGGGGTCGCCTTGCCACAGATACGCAGTATTTT. It translates to CASSQARGRLATDTQYF.

This clonotype came up a few times. The rearrangement joins TRBV20-1 to TRBJ2-1; 10 bases line up with TRBD2. The V gene's germline CDR1 is DFQATT and CDR2 SNEGSKA (reference sequence). The CDR3 totals 17 residues. V lost 3 bases, J lost 5 bases, and 13 bases stayed unmatched. Here the CDR3 DNA reads TGCAGTGCTAGTTTCAGCGGGAGGGCATTTTCAGACAATGAGCAGTTCTTC. Translating it yields CSASFSGRAFSDNEQFF.

This clonotype appeared once. This chain joins TRBV7-3 and TRBJ2-1; 7 positions agree with TRBD1. The J call could be wrong; TRBJ2-7 is a better fit for the DNA end. Germline loops: CDR1 SGHTA, CDR2 FQGTGA. CDR3 size: 14 residues. This CDR3 is CASSLGSPGGEQYF. In DNA, the CDR3 is TGTGCCAGCAGCTTAGGGAGCCCAGGGGGCGAGCAGTACTTC.

The V and J genes are TRBV6-2 or TRBV6-3 and TRBJ1-2; D unresolved. This CDR3 is 16 amino acids long. V was pared by 2 bases and J by 2 bases, with 15 bases between. Per the germline V gene, CDR1 is MNHEY and CDR2 is SVGEGT. CDR3 nucleotide sequence: TGTGCCAGCAGTTACGGATCGGGGAGGACCAACTATGGCTACACCTTC. Its protein product is CASSYGSGRTNYGYTF.